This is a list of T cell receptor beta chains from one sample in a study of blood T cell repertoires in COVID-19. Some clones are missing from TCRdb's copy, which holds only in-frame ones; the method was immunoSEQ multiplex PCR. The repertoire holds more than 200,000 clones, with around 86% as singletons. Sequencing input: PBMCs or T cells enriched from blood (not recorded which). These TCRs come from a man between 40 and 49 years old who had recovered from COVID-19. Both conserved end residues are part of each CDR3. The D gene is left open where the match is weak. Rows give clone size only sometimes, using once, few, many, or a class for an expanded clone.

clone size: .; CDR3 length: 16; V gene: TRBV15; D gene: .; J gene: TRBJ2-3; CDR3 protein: CATSRDQAGAADTQYF; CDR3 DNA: TGTGCCACCAGCAGAGATCAGGCGGGGGCTGCAGATACGCAGTATTTT
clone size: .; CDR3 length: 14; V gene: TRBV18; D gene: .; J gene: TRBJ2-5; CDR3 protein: CASSPGGLQETQYF; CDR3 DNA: TGTGCCAGCTCACCAGGGGGGTTACAAGAGACCCAGTACTTC
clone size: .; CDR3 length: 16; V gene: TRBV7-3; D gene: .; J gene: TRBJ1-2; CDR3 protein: CASRDPGTAAGEGYTF; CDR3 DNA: TGTGCCAGCAGAGACCCAGGCACGGCCGCCGGCGAAGGCTACACCTTC
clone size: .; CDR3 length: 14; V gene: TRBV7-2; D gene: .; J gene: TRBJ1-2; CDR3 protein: CASSDRQGNYGYTF; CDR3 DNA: TGTGCCAGCAGCGATAGGCAGGGGAACTATGGCTACACCTTC
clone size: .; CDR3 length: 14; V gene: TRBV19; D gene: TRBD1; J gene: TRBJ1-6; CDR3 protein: CASSTRDRESPLHF; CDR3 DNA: TGTGCCAGTAGTACGCGTGACAGGGAATCACCCCTCCACTTT
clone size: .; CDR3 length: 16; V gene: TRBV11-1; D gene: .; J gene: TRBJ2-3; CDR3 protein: CASSLGADTSTDTQYF; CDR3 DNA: TGTGCCAGCAGCTTAGGGGCAGATACTAGCACAGATACGCAGTATTTT
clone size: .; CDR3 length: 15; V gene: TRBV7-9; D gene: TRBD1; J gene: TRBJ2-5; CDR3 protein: CASSSVDRRFGTQYF; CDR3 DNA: TGTGCCAGCAGCTCCGTGGACAGGCGTTTTGGGACCCAGTACTTC
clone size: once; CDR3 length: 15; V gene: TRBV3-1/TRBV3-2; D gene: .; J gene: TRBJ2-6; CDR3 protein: CASSQSGVGANVLTF; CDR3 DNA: TGTGCCAGCAGCCAATCAGGGGTAGGGGCCAACGTCCTGACTTTC
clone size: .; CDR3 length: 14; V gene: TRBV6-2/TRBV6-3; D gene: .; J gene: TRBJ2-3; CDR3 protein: CASSMTDFADTQYF; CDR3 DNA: TGTGCCAGCAGTATGACCGACTTTGCAGATACGCAGTATTTT
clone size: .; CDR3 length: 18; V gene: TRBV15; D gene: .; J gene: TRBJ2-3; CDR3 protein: CATSRVSPVGSILDTQYF; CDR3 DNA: TGTGCCACCAGCAGAGTATCTCCTGTCGGGAGTATTCTAGATACGCAGTATTTT
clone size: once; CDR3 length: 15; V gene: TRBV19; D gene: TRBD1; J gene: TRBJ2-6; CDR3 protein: CASSDRGSGANVLTF; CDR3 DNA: TGTGCCAGTAGTGACAGGGGCTCTGGGGCCAACGTCCTGACTTTC
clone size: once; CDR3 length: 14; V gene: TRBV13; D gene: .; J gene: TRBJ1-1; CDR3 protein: CASSPLGGGTEAFF; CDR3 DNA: TGTGCCAGCAGCCCACTCGGGGGAGGCACTGAAGCTTTCTTT
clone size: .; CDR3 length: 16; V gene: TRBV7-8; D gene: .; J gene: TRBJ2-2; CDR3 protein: CASSLTPGQNTGELFF; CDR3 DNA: TGTGCCAGCAGCCTAACCCCCGGACAGAACACCGGGGAGCTGTTTTTT
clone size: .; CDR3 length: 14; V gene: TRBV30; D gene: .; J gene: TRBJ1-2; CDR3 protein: CAWSNRLINYGYTF; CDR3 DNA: TGTGCCTGGAGTAACAGGTTGATTAACTATGGCTACACCTTC
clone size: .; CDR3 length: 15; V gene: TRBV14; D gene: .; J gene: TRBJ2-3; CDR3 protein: CASSQGLVITDTQYF; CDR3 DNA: TGTGCCAGCAGCCAAGGACTCGTTATCACAGATACGCAGTATTTT
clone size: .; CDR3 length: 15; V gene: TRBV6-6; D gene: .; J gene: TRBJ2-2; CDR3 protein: CASIAGNLGTGELFF; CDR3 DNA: TGTGCCAGCATTGCGGGGAACTTAGGGACCGGGGAGCTGTTTTTT
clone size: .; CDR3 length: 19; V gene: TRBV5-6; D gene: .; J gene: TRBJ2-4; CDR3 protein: CASSYLIKGHPIAKNIQYF; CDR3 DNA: TGTGCCAGCAGCTATCTCATAAAGGGACATCCAATAGCCAAAAACATTCAGTACTTC
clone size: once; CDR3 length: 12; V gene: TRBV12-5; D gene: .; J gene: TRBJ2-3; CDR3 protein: CASGLQGDTQYF; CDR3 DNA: TGTGCTAGTGGTTTGCAGGGAGATACGCAGTATTTT
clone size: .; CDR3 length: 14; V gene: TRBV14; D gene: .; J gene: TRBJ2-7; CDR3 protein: CASSQGLELGEQYF; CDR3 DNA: TGTGCCAGCAGCCAAGGACTAGAATTAGGCGAGCAGTACTTC
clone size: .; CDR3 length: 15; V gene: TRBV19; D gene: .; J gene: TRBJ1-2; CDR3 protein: CASSRATGQNYGYTF; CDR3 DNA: TGTGCCAGTAGCCGCGCCACCGGACAGAACTATGGCTACACCTTC
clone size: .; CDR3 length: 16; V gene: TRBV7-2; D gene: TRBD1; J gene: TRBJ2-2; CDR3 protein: CASSFSGGRDTGELFF; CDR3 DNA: TGTGCCAGCAGCTTTTCAGGGGGCCGGGACACCGGGGAGCTGTTTTTT
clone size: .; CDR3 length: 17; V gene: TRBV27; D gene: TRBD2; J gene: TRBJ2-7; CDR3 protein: CASSYRLAGAISYEQYF; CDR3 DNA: TGTGCCAGCAGTTATAGACTAGCGGGAGCGATCTCCTACGAGCAGTACTTC